A selection of T cell receptor beta chains follows, all from one sample in a study of response to subunit inactivated influenza vaccine. MiXCR was run by TCRdb on the RT-PCR reads, yielding one entry per CDR3 protein. Of around 850,000 distinct CDR3 sequences detected, roughly 20% appear once; the ten largest clones hold approximately 10%. The specimen was PBMCs from blood, collected 5 days after vaccination. Receptors originate from a man aged 50 to 60 who received an inactivated influenza vaccine. Each CDR3 is given with its conserved first and last residue. D genes are given only for firm matches. Clone sizes are given selectively: once, few, many, or a class where the clone is expanded.

size: many; V: TRBV12-3/TRBV12-4; D: .; J: TRBJ2-7; CDR3: CASSFTGNYEQYF; DNA: TGTGCCAGCAGCTTCACAGGGAACTACGAGCAGTACTTC
size: .; V: TRBV5-1; D: .; J: TRBJ1-5; CDR3: CASSLDGMGNQPQHF; DNA: TGCGCCAGCAGCTTGGACGGTATGGGCAATCAGCCCCAGCATTTT
size: few; V: TRBV12-3/TRBV12-4; D: TRBD1; J: TRBJ2-3; CDR3: CASSLEGQETDTQYF; DNA: TGTGCCAGCAGTTTAGAGGGACAGGAGACAGATACGCAGTATTTT
size: few; V: TRBV11-2; D: TRBD1; J: TRBJ2-6; CDR3: CASSPARGHWSGANVLTF; DNA: TGTGCCAGCAGCCCCGCCAGGGGGCATTGGTCTGGGGCCAACGTCCTGACTTTC
size: few; V: TRBV12-3/TRBV12-4; D: TRBD2; J: TRBJ2-1; CDR3: CASTLTSGGREQFF; DNA: TGTGCCAGCACCCTGACTAGCGGGGGCCGTGAGCAGTTCTTC
size: .; V: TRBV5-6; D: .; J: TRBJ2-2; CDR3: CASSFGTGLTGELFF; DNA: TGTGCCAGCAGCTTCGGTACAGGGCTCACCGGGGAGCTGTTTTTT
size: many; V: TRBV7-9; D: TRBD1; J: TRBJ2-5; CDR3: CASSWTGEETQYF; DNA: TGTGCCAGCAGCTGGACAGGGGAAGAGACCCAGTACTTC
size: few; V: TRBV11-2; D: TRBD2; J: TRBJ2-3; CDR3: CASSSSPVPRGGTDTQYF; DNA: TGTGCCAGCAGCTCCTCTCCAGTACCGCGGGGGGGCACAGATACGCAGTATTTT
size: few; V: TRBV29-1; D: .; J: TRBJ2-7; CDR3: CSVSRDGSSYEQYF; DNA: TGCAGCGTCAGTCGTGACGGGTCCTCCTACGAGCAGTACTTC
size: .; V: TRBV7-9; D: .; J: TRBJ2-5; CDR3: CASSLELIEETQYF; DNA: TGTGCCAGCAGCTTAGAACTTATCGAAGAGACCCAGTACTTC
size: .; V: TRBV7-3; D: .; J: TRBJ2-2; CDR3: CASSSGHVNTGELFF; DNA: TGTGCCAGCAGCTCGGGACATGTCAACACCGGGGAGCTGTTTTTT
size: .; V: TRBV12-3/TRBV12-4; D: TRBD1; J: TRBJ2-5; CDR3: CASSLTGGRETQYF; DNA: TGTGCCAGCAGTCTCACAGGGGGCCGAGAGACCCAGTACTTC
size: .; V: TRBV9; D: TRBD2; J: TRBJ2-7; CDR3: CASSSGLVSSEQYF; DNA: TGTGCCAGCAGCTCGGGACTAGTGTCCTCCGAGCAGTACTTC
size: .; V: TRBV11-2; D: .; J: TRBJ2-1; CDR3: CASSSRSTAYNEQFF; DNA: TGTGCCAGCAGCTCCAGAAGTACAGCCTACAATGAGCAGTTCTTC
size: once; V: TRBV3-1; D: TRBD2; J: TRBJ2-5; CDR3: CASRTRDYEETQYF; DNA: TGTGCCAGCAGGACCAGGGACTACGAAGAGACCCAGTACTTC
size: few; V: TRBV10-3; D: TRBD2; J: TRBJ2-5; CDR3: CAISDGRGLVAGAQETQYF; DNA: TGTGCCATCAGTGATGGTAGGGGGCTTGTAGCGGGAGCACAAGAGACCCAGTACTTC
size: few; V: TRBV20-1; D: .; J: TRBJ1-6; CDR3: CSAIQGNHNSPLHF; DNA: TGCAGTGCTATCCAGGGTAATCATAATTCACCCCTCCACTTT
size: few; V: TRBV28; D: .; J: TRBJ2-3; CDR3: CASSPPGVRTDTQYF; DNA: TGTGCCAGCAGTCCACCGGGGGTCAGGACAGATACGCAGTATTTT